What follows describes a single T cell receptor (beta chain). Its cognate antigen is unknown. This sample was included in a study of Ad26.COV2.S vaccination and SARS-CoV-2 variants. Turning to the study itself: The study gave Ad26.COV2.S intramuscularly, once or twice 56 days apart. General study results and limits: Reported findings describe substantial breadth in spike-specific CD8+ and CD4+ T cell responses following vaccination. Overall T cell responses may have been underestimated by the analyses of TCR breadth and depth.

The table came from immunoSEQ multiplex PCR; TCRdb's copy has only in-frame clones and leaves some out. Among 400,000 or so clones listed, 80% to 90% were seen once. Sample treatment: roughly 19 received Ad26.COV2.S at low or high dose, single or two shots; about 5 received placebo; per-sample allocation not given. Specimens were obtained on day 63 following the first vaccine or placebo injection. Vaccination employed an Ad26 vector expressing the Wuhan-strain SARS-CoV-2 spike. Trimming pared 1 base from V and 7 bases from J, leaving 10 bases between. Germline CDR1 SEHNR, CDR2 FQNEAQ (reference sequence). The CDR3 totals 14 residues.

This TCR derives from a person between 18 and 59 years old who received the Ad26.COV2.S COVID-19 vaccine or a placebo. This rearrangement joins TRBV7-9 to TRBJ1-4; D unresolved. This material consisted of peripheral blood, taken in a trial of Ad26.COV2.S vaccine versus placebo. CDR3 nucleotide sequence: TGTGCCAGCAGCTTAGAATGGCCAGGTGAAAAACTGTTTTTT. Amino acids: CASSLEWPGEKLFF.